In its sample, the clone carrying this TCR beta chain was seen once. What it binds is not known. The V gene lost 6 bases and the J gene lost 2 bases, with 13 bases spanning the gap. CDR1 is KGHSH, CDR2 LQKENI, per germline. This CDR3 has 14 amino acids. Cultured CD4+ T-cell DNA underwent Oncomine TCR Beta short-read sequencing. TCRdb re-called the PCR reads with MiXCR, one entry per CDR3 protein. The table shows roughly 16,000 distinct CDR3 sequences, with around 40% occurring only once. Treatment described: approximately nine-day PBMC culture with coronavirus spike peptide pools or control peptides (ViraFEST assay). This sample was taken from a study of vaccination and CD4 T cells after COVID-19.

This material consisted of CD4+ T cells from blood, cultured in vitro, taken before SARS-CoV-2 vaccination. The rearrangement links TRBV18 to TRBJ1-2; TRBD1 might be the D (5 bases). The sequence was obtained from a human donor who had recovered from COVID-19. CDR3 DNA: TGTGCCAGCTCCCCATCTGGGGGGAACTATGGCTACACCTTC. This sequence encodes CASSPSGGNYGYTF. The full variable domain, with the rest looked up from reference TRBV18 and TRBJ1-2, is NAGVMQNPRHLVRRRGQEARLRCSPMKGHSHVYWYRQLPEEGLKFMVYLQKENIIDESGMPKERFSAEFPKEGPSILRIQQVVRGDSAAYFCASSPSGGNYGYTFGSGTRLTVV.